The clone carrying this TCR beta chain was recorded many times. CDR3 length: 14 residues. The germline CDR1 and CDR2 sequences are MNHEY and SVGEGT. Deletions cut 0 bases from V and 6 bases from J, with 9 bases between. Through Arm-PCR of CDR3 regions and iRepertoire HTBI primers, TCR beta libraries were built. TCRdb analysed the multiplex PCR reads with MiXCR anew, one entry per CDR3 protein. This sample has hundreds of thousands of distinct CDR3 sequences, with around 17% found just once. Sample time point: newly diagnosed GD, antithyroid drugs for less than 3 months. PBMCs provided the RNA from which the TCR library was made. Patients came through an endocrinology department, and that department was in Xi'an, China. The data originate from a study of regulatory T cells in long-lasting Graves disease. This same sample was also part of a study on T cells in Graves' hyperthyroidism and ophthalmopathy.

J is TRBJ2-1 and V is TRBV6-2 or TRBV6-3, with a weak D call TRBD1 (5 bases). Sequenced material: peripheral blood mononuclear cells (PBMCs), taken at new diagnosis, from a patient treated with antithyroid drugs. This sequence originates from a man aged 35-49 years with Graves disease. This chain's CDR3 is CASSYSRQPNEQFF. The CDR3 DNA follows: TGTGCCAGCAGTTACTCGAGACAGCCCAATGAGCAGTTCTTC.